Each of the 21 T cell receptor beta chains below was sequenced from the same sample in a study of identical twins. TCRdb recomputed calls from the 5' RACE reads with MiXCR, one row per CDR3 protein. The table has approximately 500,000 distinct CDR3 sequences, more than 20% seen once. This sample was also put to use in a study of T cells expressing NK-cell markers.

The sample taken for sequencing was CD4+ T cells sorted from blood. These receptors all come from a woman between 18 and 29 years old in good health.

There are a few counts of this clonotype. The chain carries TRBV20-1 and TRBJ1-1; 8 nucleotides align to TRBD1. The germline V gene encodes CDR1 DFQATT and CDR2 SNEGSKA (reference sequence). The CDR3 has 12 amino acids. The V and J ends lost 8 bases and 2 bases, in that order; junction bases with no gene match: 4. The CDR3 coding sequence is TGCAGTCCCGGACAGGGCAACACTGAAGCTTTCTTT. It codes for CSPGQGNTEAFF.

A single count supports this clonotype. The gene calls are TRBV7-9 and TRBJ2-7; 10 nucleotides match TRBD1. Germline V lookup: CDR1 SEHNR, CDR2 FQNEAQ (reference sequence). The CDR3 totals 16 residues. Germline trimming cut 1 base from V and 6 bases from J; bases unmatched to any gene: 9. This CDR3 reads CASSLGSGTGVSEQYF. The CDR3 DNA sequence: TGTGCCAGCAGCTTAGGGTCTGGGACAGGGGTCTCCGAGCAGTACTTC.

The chain couples TRBV4-3 to TRBJ2-3, with 14 bases that match TRBD2. The V gene's germline CDR1 is LGHNA and CDR2 YSLEER. This CDR3 has 16 amino acids. V shed 4 bases and J 6 bases; nucleotides not matched to a gene: 6. The CDR3 DNA reads TGCGCCAGCAGCCGGGGACTAGCGGGGGCTCAGGATACGCAGTATTTT. This sequence encodes CASSRGLAGAQDTQYF.

The V call is TRBV3-1, the J call TRBJ2-7, with 7 bases fitting TRBD1. V was clipped by 4 bases and J by 2 bases; unmatched bases: 8. The CDR3 spans 15 residues. Per germline, CDR1 LGHDT and CDR2 YNNKEL (reference sequence). CDR3 in DNA: TGTGCCAGCAGCCCCAGGCAGGACAGGACCTACGAGCAGTACTTC. Encoded protein: CASSPRQDRTYEQYF.

The CDR3 region has the DNA TGTGCCAGCAGCGTAATGGGGGAGGCCTACAATGAGCAGTTCTTC. Protein: CASSVMGEAYNEQFF. The J gene is TRBJ2-1, the V gene TRBV9, with TRBD2 as a possible D gene (6 bases). CDR1 and CDR2 (germline): SGDLS, YYNGEE. The CDR3 is made up of 15 amino acids. The V end lost 1 base, the J end lost 2 bases, and 10 bases lay between the germline ends.

The V call is TRBV27, the J call TRBJ1-6; TRBD1 matches 7 bases. Germline-derived CDR1 and CDR2 are MNHEY and SMNVEV (reference sequence). The CDR3 sequence is 14 residues long. V gave up 8 bases and J gave up 10 bases; unmatched junction bases: 11. CDR3 nucleotide sequence: TGTGCCAGCGGTCCGGACAGGAGGGTATCACCCCTCCACTTT. Amino acid sequence: CASGPDRRVSPLHF.

CDR3 in amino acids: CASSSDDRLYGYTF. DNA of the CDR3: TGTGCCAGCAGTTCCGACGACAGACTATATGGCTACACCTTC. J is TRBJ1-2 and V is TRBV6-5; D is possibly TRBD1 (5 bases). CDR3 size: 14 residues. The ends were cut back, 4 bases at V and 5 bases at J, with 14 bases in the middle. Germline CDR1 is MNHEY and CDR2 is SVGAGI.

This clonotype has just a few counts. This rearrangement joins TRBV6-1 to TRBJ2-3, with D unclear. This CDR3 is 15 amino acids long. The germline gives CDR1 MNHNS, CDR2 SASEGT. The V gene lost 6 bases and the J gene lost 0 bases, with 13 bases spanning the gap. CDR3 in DNA: TGTGCCAGCAGCAAACCGAAAACTAGCACAGATACGCAGTATTTT. Amino acid sequence: CASSKPKTSTDTQYF.

The gene calls are TRBV18 and TRBJ2-5; a possible D gene is TRBD1 (6 bases). The CDR3 loop spans 14 amino acids. The germline V gene encodes CDR1 KGHSH and CDR2 LQKENI. Trimming shortened V by 4 bases and J by 2 bases, and 11 bases separated the two germline ends. The DNA of the CDR3 is TGTGCCAGCTCACTGCTACAGGGACAAGAGACCCAGTACTTC. This codes for CASSLLQGQETQYF.

The chain joins TRBV14 to TRBJ1-2; tentatively, D is TRBD1 (5 bases). The CDR3 spans 20 residues. V was pared by 0 bases and J by 4 bases, with 27 bases between. CDR1 SGHDN and CDR2 FVKESK come from the germline V gene. The CDR3 protein is CASSQDWGWEKGGWGYGYTF. DNA of the CDR3: TGTGCCAGCAGCCAAGACTGGGGCTGGGAGAAAGGTGGTTGGGGCTATGGCTACACCTTC.

The chain is built from TRBV3-1 and TRBJ2-3, with TRBD2 matching 11 bases. V trimming: 0 bases; J trimming: 6 bases; junction bases outside the gene matches: 2. Germline assignment: CDR1 LGHDT and CDR2 YNNKEL (reference sequence). The CDR3 totals 15 residues. CDR3 in amino acids: CASSQERTSGDTQYF. The CDR3 nucleotides read TGTGCCAGCAGCCAAGAGAGGACTAGCGGGGATACGCAGTATTTT.

J is TRBJ1-5 and V is TRBV7-2; D call uncertain. Trimming left V 4 bases short and J 3 bases short, with 7 bases between. The CDR3 consists of 13 residues. In germline, CDR1 is SGHTA, CDR2 FQGNSA. The chain's CDR3 is CASSSGFNQPQHF. The CDR3 DNA sequence: TGTGCCAGCAGCTCTGGATTCAATCAGCCCCAGCATTTT.

This clonotype was seen only a few times. V is TRBV5-1 and J is TRBJ2-1; D not resolved. The CDR3 contains 13 residues. The V end lost 4 bases, the J end lost 10 bases, and 15 bases lay between the germline ends. Germline loops: CDR1 SGHRS, CDR2 YFSETQ. For the CDR3, the DNA is TGCGCCAGCAGCACTAACGTACGCCCGGAGCAGTTCTTC. The encoded protein is CASSTNVRPEQFF. Complete variable domain (other parts from reference TRBV5-1 and TRBJ2-1): KAGVTQTPRYLIKTRGQQVTLSCSPISGHRSVSWYQQTPGQGLQFLFEYFSETQRNKGNFPGRFSGRQFSNSRSEMNVSTLELGDSALYLCASSTNVRPEQFFGPGTRLTVL.

This clonotype was counted only a few times. V is TRBV5-1 and J is TRBJ1-1; D not certain. Trimming cost V 4 bases and J 1 base, with 8 bases left between them. CDR1 is SGHRS and CDR2 is YFSETQ in the germline V gene. There are 13 residues in the CDR3. Here the CDR3 reads CASSTGGNTEAFF. The CDR3 region has the DNA TGCGCCAGCAGCACCGGAGGGAACACTGAAGCTTTCTTT.

J is TRBJ2-2 and V is TRBV29-1, with D maybe TRBD2 (6 bases). V was cut by 6 bases and J by 0 bases, with 8 bases left in between. The CDR3 contains 13 residues. Germline CDR1 and CDR2: SQVTM and ANQGSEA. The CDR3 DNA reads TGCAGCGTCCGCGGGACGAACACCGGGGAGCTGTTTTTT. It yields the protein CSVRGTNTGELFF.

This clonotype was seen a few times. This sequence joins TRBV9 and TRBJ2-3, with 7 bases identical to TRBD2. The CDR3 has 18 amino acids. Losses at the gene ends were 1 base for V and 2 bases for J; bases not matched to a gene: 13. CDR1 and CDR2 (germline): SGDLS, YYNGEE. In DNA form, the CDR3 reads TGTGCCAGCAGCGTAAGTGTGTCTAGCGGATTTACCACAGATACGCAGTATTTT. Its protein product is CASSVSVSSGFTTDTQYF.

The J gene is TRBJ2-7, the V gene TRBV15; 11 positions match TRBD1. Germline V lookup: CDR1 LNHNV, CDR2 YYDKDF (reference sequence). The CDR3 has 17 amino acids. Trimming took 1 base from V and 5 from J; bases not matched to a gene: 10. The CDR3 here is CATSRGGSGQGGHEQYF. The CDR3 DNA follows: TGTGCCACCAGCAGAGGGGGATCGGGACAGGGGGGCCACGAGCAGTACTTC.

The V and J genes are TRBV7-9 and TRBJ2-1; 13 nucleotides line up with TRBD2. Germline V lookup: CDR1 SEHNR, CDR2 FQNEAQ (reference sequence). V lost 3 bases to trimming and J lost 7 bases; unmatched junction nucleotides: 6. This CDR3 has 16 residues. CDR3 coding DNA: TGTGCCAGCAGCTTGACTTGGACTAGCGGGAGAAATGAGCAGTTCTTC. Amino acid sequence: CASSLTWTSGRNEQFF.

This clonotype was counted a few times. The CDR3 protein is CASSPRDTEFF. In DNA form, the CDR3 reads TGTGCCAGCAGCCCCCGGGACACGGAGTTCTTC. This chain uses TRBV12-3 or TRBV12-4 with TRBJ2-1; D is possibly TRBD1 (6 bases). The V end lost 6 bases, the J end lost 14 bases, and 14 bases lay between the germline ends. The CDR3 sequence is 11 residues long.

This clonotype has at least ten counts. This chain uses TRBV7-2 with TRBJ2-5; D uncertain. Germline-derived CDR1 and CDR2 are SGHTA and FQGNSA. This CDR3 has 12 residues. Trimming took off 3 bases at V and 5 bases at J, with 7 bases between the two ends. CDR3 DNA: TGTGCCAGCAGCTTGAATAGGGAGACCCAGTACTTC. Translating it yields CASSLNRETQYF.

This clonotype was detected only a few times. The gene calls are TRBV4-2 and TRBJ2-1; the D gene is possibly TRBD1 (5 bases). CDR3 length: 11 amino acids. V dropped 0 bases and J dropped 16 bases, with 10 bases sitting between them. CDR1 and CDR2 from the germline V gene are LGHNA and YNFKEQ. The CDR3 DNA reads TGTGCCAGCAGCCAAGAAGGGGTCCTTTTCTTC. Amino acids: CASSQEGVLFF.